The 2 T cell receptor beta chains listed next were all sequenced from one sample in a study of blood T cell repertoires in COVID-19. The assay was immunoSEQ multiplex PCR, and TCRdb's table has in-frame clones only and misses some. Of 110,000 or so clones in the sample, more than 75% are singletons; the top ten hold about 3.9%. Sample: peripheral blood. These receptor sequences come from a man in his fifties or sixties with acute or convalescent COVID-19.

The table lists this clone with a few counts. The rearrangement links TRBV5-5 to TRBJ1-1; a weak D match, TRBD1 (5 bases). The CDR3 length is 15 residues. Deletions cut 6 bases from V and 0 bases from J, with 15 bases between. Per the germline V gene, CDR1 is SGHKS and CDR2 is YYEKEE (reference sequence). Here the CDR3 reads CASNPIDSMNTEAFF. The CDR3 DNA reads TGTGCCAGCAACCCCATAGACAGCATGAACACTGAAGCTTTCTTT.

The V and J genes are TRBV4-3 and TRBJ1-4; TRBD1 matches at 8 bases. CDR1 and CDR2 (germline): LGHNA, YSLEER. The CDR3 has 16 residues. The J segment lost 6 bases and the V segment lost 0 bases, leaving 6 bases of the junction unmatched. CDR3 sequence reads: CASSQERTGRDEKLFF. CDR3 DNA sequence: TGCGCCAGCAGCCAAGAAAGGACAGGGCGGGATGAAAAACTGTTTTTT.